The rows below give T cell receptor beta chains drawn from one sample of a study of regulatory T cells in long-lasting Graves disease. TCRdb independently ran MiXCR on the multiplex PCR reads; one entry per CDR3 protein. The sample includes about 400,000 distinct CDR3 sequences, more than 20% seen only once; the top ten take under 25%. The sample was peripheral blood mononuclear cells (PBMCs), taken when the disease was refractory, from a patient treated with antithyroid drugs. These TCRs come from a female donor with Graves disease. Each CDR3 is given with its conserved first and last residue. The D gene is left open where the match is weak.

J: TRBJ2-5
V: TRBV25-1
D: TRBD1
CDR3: CASTGQASKTQYF

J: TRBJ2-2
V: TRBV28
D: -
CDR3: CASSLGELIVPRELFF

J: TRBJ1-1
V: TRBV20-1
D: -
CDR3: CSATKNTEAFF

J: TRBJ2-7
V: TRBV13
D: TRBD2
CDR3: CASSSPSGPTYEQYF

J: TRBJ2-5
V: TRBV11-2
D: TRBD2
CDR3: CASSFGGLGQETQYF

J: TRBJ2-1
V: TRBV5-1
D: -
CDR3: CASSTGTQVYNEQFF

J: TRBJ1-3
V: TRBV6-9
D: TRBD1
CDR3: CASSYDRGAGNTIYF

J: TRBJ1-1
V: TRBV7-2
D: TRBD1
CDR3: CASSVDRGPLATEAFF

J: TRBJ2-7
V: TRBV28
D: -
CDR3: CASSFLEQLSYEQYF

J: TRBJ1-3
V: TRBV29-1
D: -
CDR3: CSVRLSSGNTIYF

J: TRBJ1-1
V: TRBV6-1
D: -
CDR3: CASSPGPLRAFF

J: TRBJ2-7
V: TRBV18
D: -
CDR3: CASSPREVAREQYF

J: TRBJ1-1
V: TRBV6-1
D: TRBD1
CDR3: CASSVTGIIGEAFF

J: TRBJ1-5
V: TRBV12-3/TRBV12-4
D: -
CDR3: CASSLLAVGVSNQPQHF

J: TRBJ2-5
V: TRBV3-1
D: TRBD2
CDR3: CASSQVGSGRIRTSQETQYF

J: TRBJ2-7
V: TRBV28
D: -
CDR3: CASSGPYYEQYF

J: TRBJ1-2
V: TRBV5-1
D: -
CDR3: CASSWGLRNEDGYTF

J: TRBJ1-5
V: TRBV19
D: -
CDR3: CASMSSNQPQHF

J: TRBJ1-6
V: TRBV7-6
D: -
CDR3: CASSFAGGSPLHF

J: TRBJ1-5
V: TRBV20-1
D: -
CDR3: CSAKARDGGSNQPQHF

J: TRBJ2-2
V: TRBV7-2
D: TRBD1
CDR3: CASSIRQGTGELFF

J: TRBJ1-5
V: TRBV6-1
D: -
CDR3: CASRGAGQYQPQHF

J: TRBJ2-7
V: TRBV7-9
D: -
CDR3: CASSIDTVKQYF

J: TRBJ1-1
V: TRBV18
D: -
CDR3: CASSQGKNTEAFF

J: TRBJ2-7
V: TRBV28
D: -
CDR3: CASSVGRAYEQYF

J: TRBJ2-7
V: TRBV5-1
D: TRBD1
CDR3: CASSTGTGVYEQYF

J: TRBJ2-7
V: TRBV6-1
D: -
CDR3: CASSDTGLRSSYEQYF

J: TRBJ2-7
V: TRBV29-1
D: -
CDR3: CSVAGGSWEQYF

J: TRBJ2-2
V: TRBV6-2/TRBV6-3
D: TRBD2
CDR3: CASTPSGGDTGELFF

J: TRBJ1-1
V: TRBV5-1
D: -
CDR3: CASSLPREGTNTEAFF

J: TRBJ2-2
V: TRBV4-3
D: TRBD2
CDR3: CASSQAAVGLRTSGRTNTGELFF

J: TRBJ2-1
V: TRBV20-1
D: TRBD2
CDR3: CSLLAGEAVGVYNEQFF

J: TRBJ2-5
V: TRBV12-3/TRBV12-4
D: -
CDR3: CASSLAFRDAETQYF

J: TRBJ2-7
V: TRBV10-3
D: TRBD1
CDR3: CAIRTGDSYEQYF

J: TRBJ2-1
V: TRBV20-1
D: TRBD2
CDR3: CSAQREGVYNEQFF

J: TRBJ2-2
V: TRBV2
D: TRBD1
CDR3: CASSAPDRAPNTGELFF

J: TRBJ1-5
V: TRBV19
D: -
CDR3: CASSYSANSNRPQHF

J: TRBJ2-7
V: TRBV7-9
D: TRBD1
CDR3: CASSLSDRGSYEQYF

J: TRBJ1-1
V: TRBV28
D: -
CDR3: CASSLTVSNTEAFF

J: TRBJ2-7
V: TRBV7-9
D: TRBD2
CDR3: CASSEVAGGSSYEQYF

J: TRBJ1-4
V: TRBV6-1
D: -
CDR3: CASSVAWGANEKLFF

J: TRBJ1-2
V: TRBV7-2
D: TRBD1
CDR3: CASSPRGGQGAQGYTF

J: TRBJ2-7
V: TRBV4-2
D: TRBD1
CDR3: CASSQQQGYYEQYF

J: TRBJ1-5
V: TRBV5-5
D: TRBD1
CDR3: CASSRQGGSEQAQHF

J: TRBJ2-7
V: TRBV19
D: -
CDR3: CASSIGWSTEQYF

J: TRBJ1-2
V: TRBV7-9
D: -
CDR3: CASSSTSGLGHYGYTF

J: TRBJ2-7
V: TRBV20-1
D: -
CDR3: CSARDRGQTYEQYF

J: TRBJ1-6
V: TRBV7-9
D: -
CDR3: CASSPTGRLGNSPLHF

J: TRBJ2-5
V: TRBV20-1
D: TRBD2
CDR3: CSAREGGRGSEETQYF

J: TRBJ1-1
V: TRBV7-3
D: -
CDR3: CASSLLGIQNTEAFF

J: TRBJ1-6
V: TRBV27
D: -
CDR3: CASTYRVASLSSYNSPLHF

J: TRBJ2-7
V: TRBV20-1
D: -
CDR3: CSARSSGGTRTYEQYF

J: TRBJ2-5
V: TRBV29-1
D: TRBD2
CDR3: CSVVYGRALKETQYF

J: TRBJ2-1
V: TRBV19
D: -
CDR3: CASSIDLRGDEQFF

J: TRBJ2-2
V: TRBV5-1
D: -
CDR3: CASSLAVGPNTGELFF

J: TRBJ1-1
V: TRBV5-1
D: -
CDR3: CASSLAGGLGTEAFF

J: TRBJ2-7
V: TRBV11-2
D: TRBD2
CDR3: CASSIVLAGGTYEQYF

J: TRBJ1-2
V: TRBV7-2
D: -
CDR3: CASSLKAGYGYTF